One sample yielded the 9 T cell receptor beta chains listed below, sequenced in a study of T cells after yellow fever vaccination (dated by TCRdb to the late 2010s). The treatment or condition label corresponds to: live attenuated yellow fever vaccine strain. The library relied on 5' RACE. Sequencing was performed on an Illumina HiSeq 2500. In-frame beta chains were kept once TCRdb had trimmed the public reads at Q25 with fastp and called clones with MiXCR. Rows are combined by CDR3 protein, so each entry shows the most common genes and DNA. The sample profile shows 450,000 to 550,000 distinct CDR3 sequences; just over 20% of them were found once. Together, the top ten hold about a sixth of the sample. This specimen was PBMCs, taken roughly 23 days after the first yellow fever vaccination. These receptors all stem from a man between 18 and 35 years old who received the YFV17D yellow fever vaccine.

The chain has TRBV30 and TRBJ2-7, with a weak D call TRBD1 (6 bases). In germline, CDR1 is GTSNPN, CDR2 SVGIG (reference sequence). The CDR3 extends over 13 amino acids. V lost 5 bases to trimming and J lost 5 bases, with 16 bases between them. CDR3 coding DNA: TGTGCCTGGGACCTACAGGGTCTACACGAGCAGTACTTC. Protein sequence: CAWDLQGLHEQYF.

This clonotype was found a few times. J is TRBJ2-5 and V is TRBV5-1, with D perhaps assigned TRBD1 or TRBD2 (5 bases each). V lost 3 bases and J lost 5, with 14 bases in between. CDR3 length: 14 amino acids. The V gene's germline CDR1 is SGHRS and CDR2 YFSETQ. CDR3 DNA sequence: TGCGCCAGCAGCTGGGGGAAGGGCGCGGAGACCCAGTACTTC. This translates into CASSWGKGAETQYF.

This clonotype was observed a few times. This chain links TRBV30 with TRBJ2-3; TRBD2 aligns across 10 bases. The CDR3 consists of 15 residues. CDR1 is GTSNPN and CDR2 is SVGIG in the germline V gene (reference sequence). Germline trimming cut 8 bases from V and 4 bases from J; bases unmatched to any gene: 12. The CDR3 bases are TGTGCCGGGGGAGGGGTAGCGGGGGGTTCAGATACGCAGTATTTT. This encodes CAGGGVAGGSDTQYF.

The chain recombines TRBV20-1 with TRBJ1-5; D gene unclear. Per the germline V gene, CDR1 is DFQATT and CDR2 is SNEGSKA (reference sequence). The CDR3 sequence is 13 residues long. Trimming removed 7 bases from V and 1 base from J, with 11 bases in between. The CDR3 DNA reads as TGCAGTGTGGGAAAACAGAGCAATCAGCCCCAGCATTTT. Its translation is CSVGKQSNQPQHF.

This clonotype has a handful of counts. V gene TRBV28 combines with J gene TRBJ2-7, with D tentatively TRBD1 (5 bases). This CDR3 is built from 14 residues. V shed 2 bases and J shed 4 bases, with 12 bases lying between them. Germline CDR1 and CDR2: MDHEN and SYDVKM. Here the CDR3 DNA reads TGTGCCAGCAGTTTAACCTCCCAGGGTTACGAGCAGTACTTC. It is translated as CASSLTSQGYEQYF.

The chain recombines TRBV20-1 with TRBJ2-1; D might be TRBD1 (6 bases). The germline V gene has CDR1 DFQATT and CDR2 SNEGSKA (reference sequence). Trimming pared 5 bases from V and 0 bases from J, leaving 14 bases between. The CDR3 runs 15 residues. The DNA for the CDR3 is TGCAGTGCTGGGGGCGACGCCAGCTCCTACAATGAGCAGTTCTTC. It translates to CSAGGDASSYNEQFF.

As to this clonotype: At one of its ends the junction is not consistent with the germline gene, which may arise from a read error. The chain is built from TRBV7-9 and TRBJ2-6; no reliable D call. The CDR3 is 15 amino acids. Looked up from germline, CDR1 is SEHNR and CDR2 is FQNEAQ (reference sequence). The CDR3 loop reads CVSSLQSSGANVLTF. DNA for the CDR3: TGTGTCAGCAGTTTGCAGAGCTCTGGGGCCAACGTCCTGACTTTC.

This clonotype was detected ten times or more. The chain couples TRBV5-1 to TRBJ2-1, with a tentative D call TRBD2 (5 bases). The CDR3 extends over 15 amino acids. Trimming removed 3 bases from V and 0 bases from J, with 10 bases in between. CDR1 SGHRS and CDR2 YFSETQ come from the germline V gene. CDR3 residues: CASSSGGSSYNEQFF. CDR3 DNA sequence: TGCGCCAGCAGCTCCGGTGGGAGCTCCTACAATGAGCAGTTCTTC.

This chain links TRBV18 with TRBJ1-5; no definite D call. The ends were cut back, 2 bases at V and 0 bases at J, with 8 bases in the middle. This CDR3 is built from 15 residues. Germline values: CDR1 KGHSH, CDR2 LQKENI. The CDR3 sequence is CASSPYPYSNQPQHF. In nucleotides, the CDR3 is TGTGCCAGCTCACCATACCCCTATAGCAATCAGCCCCAGCATTTT.